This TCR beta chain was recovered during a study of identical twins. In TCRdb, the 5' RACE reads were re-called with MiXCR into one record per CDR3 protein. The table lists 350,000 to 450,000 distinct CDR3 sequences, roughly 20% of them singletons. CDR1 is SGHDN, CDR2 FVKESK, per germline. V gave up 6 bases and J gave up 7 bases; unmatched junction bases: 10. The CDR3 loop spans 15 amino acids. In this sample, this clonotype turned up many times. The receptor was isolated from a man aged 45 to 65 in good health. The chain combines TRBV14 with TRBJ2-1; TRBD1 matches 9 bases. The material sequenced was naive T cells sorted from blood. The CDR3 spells CASRPGTGRLNEQFF. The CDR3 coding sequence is TGTGCCAGCAGGCCCGGGACAGGGCGACTGAATGAGCAGTTCTTC.